The 26 T cell receptor beta chains reported below all come from one sample, sequenced in a study of T cell changes during pregnancy in multiple sclerosis. The data were produced by immunoSEQ multiplex PCR, yet TCRdb's version contains in-frame clones alone and is incomplete. The sample includes under 65,000 clones, less than 95% of them seen just once. The starting material was CD8+ T cells from peripheral blood mononuclear cells, obtained after pregnancy. The receptors here all came from a female donor with multiple sclerosis, enrolled in a pregnancy study.

This chain joins TRBV29-1 and TRBJ2-7; 8 bases agree with TRBD1. This CDR3 is 15 amino acids long. The germline gives CDR1 SQVTM, CDR2 ANQGSEA. Trimming took 3 bases from V and 6 from J; bases not matched to a gene: 13. CDR3 sequence reads: CSVDGRQGAGVEQYF. The CDR3 region has the DNA TGCAGCGTTGACGGGCGGCAGGGGGCTGGAGTCGAGCAGTACTTC.

The chain joins TRBV19 to TRBJ1-4; D might be TRBD1 (6 bases). The CDR3 covers 14 residues. Germline V gene lookup returns CDR1 LNHDA and CDR2 SQIVND (reference sequence). Trimming removed 5 bases from V and 6 bases from J, with 13 bases in between. CDR3 coding DNA: TGTGCCAGTAGTTACCGGGACACAGATGAAAAACTGTTTTTT. Translated, it gives CASSYRDTDEKLFF.

Details on this clone: The sample carries other DNA sequences with the same CDR3. The rearrangement links TRBV27 to TRBJ2-7, with 7 nucleotides matching TRBD1. The germline CDR1 and CDR2 sequences are MNHEY and SMNVEV (reference sequence). CDR3 length: 13 residues. With 3 bases clipped from V and 2 bases from J, the junction kept 1 base outside the gene matches. The CDR3 coding sequence is TGTGCCAGCAGTTTCGGGACAGCCTACGAGCAGTACTTC. Translating it yields CASSFGTAYEQYF.

This clone was recorded once. The chain links TRBV29-1 to TRBJ1-2; D not resolved. The V gene's germline CDR1 is SQVTM and CDR2 ANQGSEA. Trimming took 4 bases from V and 4 from J, leaving 7 bases between them. The CDR3 spans 11 residues. Here the CDR3 DNA reads TGCAGCGTTGCGGCAGGCTATGGCTACACCTTC. Amino acids: CSVAAGYGYTF.

This rearrangement joins TRBV5-1 to TRBJ2-7; a possible D gene is TRBD2 (5 bases). CDR1 is SGHRS and CDR2 is YFSETQ in the germline V gene. This CDR3 contains 14 residues. The V end lost 2 bases, the J end lost 2 bases, and 11 bases lay between the germline ends. Written as DNA, the CDR3 is TGCGCCAGCAGCTTAGAACAGACTACCTACGAGCAGTACTTC. This gives the protein CASSLEQTTYEQYF.

The CDR3 region is CASSTRGTDTQYF. The CDR3 DNA follows: TGTGCCAGCAGTACCAGGGGCACAGATACGCAGTATTTT. The chain joins TRBV27 to TRBJ2-3; tentative D call: TRBD1 (5 bases). Germline V gene data show CDR1 as MNHEY and CDR2 as SMNVEV (reference sequence). The V and J ends lost 5 bases and 1 base respectively, with 7 bases between them. The CDR3 extends over 13 amino acids.

The chain carries TRBV9 and TRBJ1-5; tentative D call: TRBD1 (5 bases). Per germline, CDR1 SGDLS and CDR2 YYNGEE. Between the trimmed V and J ends, which lost 4 bases and 5 bases, there was a span of 22 bases. The CDR3 length is 17 residues. CDR3 nucleotides: TGTGCCAGCAGCCGAGGTGGGTTGGGGCAGGGCCATCAGCCCCAGCATTTT. Translated, it gives CASSRGGLGQGHQPQHF.

This clone was recorded only once. The chain couples TRBV4-1 to TRBJ2-2; the match to TRBD2 covers 8 bases. Trimming cost V 4 bases and J 1 base; bases outside gene matches: 2. Germline CDR1 reads MGHRA; CDR2 reads YSYEKL. The CDR3 is made up of 15 amino acids. The CDR3 nucleotides are TGCGCCAGCAGCCCAACTAGCGGGAACACCGGGGAGCTGTTTTTT. Protein product: CASSPTSGNTGELFF.

This clone was observed a single time. The rearrangement joins TRBV5-1 to TRBJ1-4, with D unresolved. Trimming took 4 bases from V and 0 from J, leaving 16 bases between them. This CDR3 contains 17 residues. Germline assignment: CDR1 SGHRS and CDR2 YFSETQ. The CDR3 DNA is TGCGCCAGCAGCCCAGACGGGAACGATGCAACTAATGAAAAACTGTTTTTT. Translated: CASSPDGNDATNEKLFF.

The chain joins TRBV13 to TRBJ2-1, with TRBD2 matching over 9 bases. The CDR3 loop spans 15 amino acids. The V and J ends lost 2 bases and 7 bases, in that order; junction bases with no gene match: 6. Germline V gives CDR1 PRHDT, CDR2 FYEKMQ (reference sequence). The CDR3 is CASSLTGTSTNEQFF. The CDR3 region has the DNA TGTGCCAGCAGCTTAACCGGGACTAGCACGAATGAGCAGTTCTTC.

CDR3 nucleotides: TGTGCCAGCAGCTTGTTCGGACAGGACTTCTCCTACGAGCAGTACTTC. Protein sequence: CASSLFGQDFSYEQYF. The J gene is TRBJ2-7, the V gene TRBV5-6, with 7 positions matching TRBD1. After removal of 1 base from V and 0 bases from J, the junction contained 7 bases not matched to a gene. The germline gives CDR1 SGHDT, CDR2 YYEEEE. This CDR3 is 16 amino acids long.

This chain uses TRBV11-2 with TRBJ2-1; 12 bases fit TRBD2. The CDR3 consists of 15 residues. Germline-derived CDR1 and CDR2 are SGHAT and FQNNGV. The ends lost 4 bases at V and 9 bases at J; junction bases unmatched: 7. In DNA, the CDR3 is TGTGCCAGCAGCTCTAGCGGGAGGGTGGAACCTGAGCAGTTCTTC. It yields the protein CASSSSGRVEPEQFF.

J is TRBJ1-3 and V is TRBV7-4, with 10 bases aligning to TRBD1. CDR1 and CDR2 (germline): SGHVT, SQSDAQ. Trimming removed 4 bases from V and 4 bases from J; junction bases left unmatched: 7. The CDR3 covers 16 residues. CDR3 bases: TGTGCCAGCAGCTCAGAGACAGGGGGCAAGGGAAACACCATATATTTT. Its protein product is CASSSETGGKGNTIYF.

The chain carries TRBV28 and TRBJ2-7, with 9 bases lining up with TRBD1. Germline V gene data show CDR1 as MDHEN and CDR2 as SYDVKM. Trimming cost V 5 bases and J 0 bases; bases outside gene matches: 5. The CDR3 covers 15 residues. CDR3 protein: CASSTGTGFSYEQYF. CDR3 coding DNA: TGTGCCAGCAGTACCGGGACAGGGTTCTCCTACGAGCAGTACTTC.

The genes are TRBV19 and TRBJ2-1; 7 bases line up with TRBD2. Trimming cost V 3 bases and J 7 bases; bases outside gene matches: 9. This CDR3 is built from 15 residues. From germline, CDR1 is LNHDA and CDR2 SQIVND (reference sequence). CDR3 loop: CASSMGGGLVNEQFF. CDR3 nucleotides: TGTGCCAGTAGTATGGGGGGGGGTTTGGTAAATGAGCAGTTCTTC.

This chain connects TRBV4-3 to TRBJ2-7; D possibly corresponds to TRBD2 (5 bases). Trimming shortened V by 0 bases and J by 1 base, and 19 bases separated the two germline ends. Germline CDR1 is LGHNA and CDR2 is YSLEER. The CDR3 has 18 amino acids. DNA for the CDR3: TGCGCCAGCAGCCAAGAATGGAGGCTATTGGCGGCGTCCTACGAGCAGTACTTC. This encodes CASSQEWRLLAASYEQYF.

The chain joins TRBV7-9 to TRBJ2-1; 11 bases line up with TRBD2. The germline V gene has CDR1 SEHNR and CDR2 FQNEAQ (reference sequence). V shed 9 bases, J shed 5 bases, and the junction held 6 bases outside the gene matches. The CDR3 has 14 residues. The CDR3 loop reads CASTTSGDHNEQFF. CDR3 in DNA: TGTGCCAGTACGACTAGCGGGGACCACAATGAGCAGTTCTTC.

This chain joins TRBV21-1 and TRBJ1-1; TRBD1 is the table's D call and was not checked against the DNA. TRBV21-1 is a known pseudogene. This CDR3 is 18 amino acids long. DNA of the CDR3: TGTGCCAGCAGCATCCTCTCCCAGGGTAACGGGCTCCACACTGAAGCTTTCTTT. Translated, it gives CASSILSQGNGLHTEAFF.

This chain connects TRBV27 to TRBJ1-1; D is undetermined. This CDR3 contains 13 residues. V lost 2 bases, J lost 5 bases, and 9 bases lay in between. CDR1 and CDR2 from the germline V gene are MNHEY and SMNVEV (reference sequence). The CDR3 here is CASSLVWETEAFF. The CDR3 DNA follows: TGTGCCAGCAGTTTAGTATGGGAGACTGAAGCTTTCTTT.

With regard to this clone: At one end the junction does not follow the germline gene, possibly because of a read error. This chain connects TRBV9 to TRBJ1-2; D perhaps matches TRBD1 (5 bases). CDR1 and CDR2 (germline): SGDLS, YYNGEE. The CDR3 consists of 10 residues. The CDR3 here is CASRPDKGDF. The DNA of the CDR3 is TGTGCCAGCAGGCCGGACAAGGGCGACTTC.

This rearrangement joins TRBV5-4 to TRBJ2-3; 14 bases are a match to TRBD2. J was trimmed by 2 bases and V by 3 bases; bases with no gene match: 2. The germline V gene encodes CDR1 SGHNT and CDR2 YYREEE (reference sequence). The CDR3 contains 16 residues. CDR3 region: CASSWGLAGVTDTQYF. The CDR3 region has the DNA TGTGCCAGCAGCTGGGGACTAGCGGGAGTCACAGATACGCAGTATTTT.

V gene TRBV19 combines with J gene TRBJ1-1; D might be TRBD1 (5 bases). V was clipped by 1 base and J by 3 bases, with 12 bases between them. CDR1 is LNHDA, CDR2 SQIVND, per germline (reference sequence). The CDR3 has 15 amino acids. The CDR3 protein is CASSIGQGPDTEAFF. The CDR3 DNA sequence: TGTGCCAGTAGTATAGGGCAGGGCCCAGACACTGAAGCTTTCTTT.

The chain employs TRBV30 and TRBJ2-4; 7 bases align to TRBD2. From germline, CDR1 is GTSNPN and CDR2 SVGIG (reference sequence). This CDR3 comprises 17 residues. With 2 bases clipped from V and 1 base from J, the junction kept 11 bases outside the gene matches. The CDR3 spells CAWSTYPGGRAKNIQYF. CDR3 nucleotide sequence: TGTGCCTGGAGTACTTACCCGGGGGGAAGGGCCAAAAACATTCAGTACTTC. Full variable domain (rest looked up from reference TRBV30 and TRBJ2-4): SQTIHQWPATLVQPVGSPLSLECTVEGTSNPNLYWYRQAAGRGLQLLFYSVGIGQISSEVPQNLSASRPQDRQFILSSKKLLLSDSGFYLCAWSTYPGGRAKNIQYFGAGTRLSVL.

J is TRBJ2-3 and V is TRBV19; TRBD2 matches 9 bases. This CDR3 region has 15 residues. Germline V gene data show CDR1 as LNHDA and CDR2 as SQIVND (reference sequence). V was pared by 2 bases and J by 1 base, with 1 base of the junction left unmatched. The CDR3: CASSILAGGTDTQYF. CDR3 in DNA: TGTGCCAGTAGTATATTAGCGGGAGGCACAGATACGCAGTATTTT. Full variable domain (missing parts from reference TRBV19 and TRBJ2-3): DGGITQSPKYLFRKEGQNVTLSCEQNLNHDAMYWYRQDPGQGLRLIYYSQIVNDFQKGDIAEGYSVSREKKESFPLTVTSAQKNPTAFYLCASSILAGGTDTQYFGPGTRLTVL.

The gene calls are TRBV18 and TRBJ2-3; 9 bases are a match to TRBD1. V was clipped by 1 base and J by 5 bases; unmatched bases: 4. Germline CDR1 KGHSH, CDR2 LQKENI. This CDR3 region has 15 residues. The CDR3 DNA sequence: TGTGCCAGCTCACCACGGGACAGGGAGGGAGATACGCAGTATTTT. As protein: CASSPRDREGDTQYF.

This chain links TRBV29-1 with TRBJ2-1; D is perhaps TRBD1 (6 bases). Germline V lookup: CDR1 SQVTM, CDR2 ANQGSEA. The V and J ends lost 2 bases and 6 bases respectively, with 17 bases between them. The CDR3 spans 15 residues. CDR3 loop: CSVEWGPGVGNEQFF. In nucleotides, the CDR3 is TGCAGCGTTGAATGGGGACCAGGGGTGGGCAATGAGCAGTTCTTC.